Below are 2 T cell receptor beta chains sequenced from a single sample in a study of beta chain features in type 1 diabetes. Their cognate antigens are unknown. Sequencing targeted expressed TCRB transcripts, as all isolated RNA had been reverse transcribed. Profiled with immunoSEQ multiplex PCR; TCRdb holds only in-frame clones, not every one. Of approximately 730,000 clones listed, roughly 13% are singletons. Study observations and caveats: Among patients with Type 1 diabetes, TCRB CDR3s were moderately but significantly shorter in every one of the four CD4+ subsets.

Sequenced sample: naive CD4+ T cells from blood. The source of these receptors is a man aged 18 to 30 with type 1 diabetes.

The V call is TRBV7-3, the J call TRBJ2-4; the D gene is possibly TRBD2 (5 bases). Germline CDR1 and CDR2: SGHTA and FQGTGA. Trimming cost V 5 bases and J 8 bases, with 16 bases left between them. CDR3 length: 14 residues. The CDR3 DNA sequence: TGTGCCAGCAGCCCCTACCGGGAATCCCACATTCAGTACTTC. The encoded protein is CASSPYRESHIQYF.

The J gene is TRBJ2-2, the V gene TRBV18, with no clear D. The CDR3 consists of 14 residues. V was cut by 2 bases and J by 3 bases, with 7 bases left in between. The germline V gene has CDR1 KGHSH and CDR2 LQKENI. The CDR3 is CASSPFRDTGELFF. The CDR3 DNA reads TGTGCCAGCTCACCATTTCGGGACACCGGGGAGCTGTTTTTT.